The 27 T cell receptor beta chains listed next were all sequenced from one sample in a study of T-cell memory formation after mild COVID-19. A single record per CDR3 protein comes from TCRdb applying MiXCR to the 5' RACE reads. Among roughly 130,000 distinct CDR3 sequences listed, roughly 6% were seen once. Sample: PBMCs or a T cell subset sorted from them (not recorded which). Receptors were obtained from an adult woman who had mild COVID-19 (a few samples of this study predate the infection). Cell type and time point are not known.

The chain couples TRBV10-3 to TRBJ2-2, with 13 bases that match TRBD2. V trimming: 6 bases; J trimming: 6 bases; junction bases outside the gene matches: 10. The germline gives CDR1 ENHRY, CDR2 SYGVKD. This CDR3 spans 17 amino acids. The CDR3 DNA reads as TGTGCCATCAGCGCGGGACTAGCGGGAACAGGGGCCGGGGAGCTGTTTTTT. Protein product: CAISAGLAGTGAGELFF.

In this sample, this clonotype turned up a few times. This chain links TRBV7-2 with TRBJ1-1, with a possible D match to TRBD1 (5 bases). Germline CDR1 SGHTA, CDR2 FQGNSA. V gave up 8 bases and J gave up 4 bases, with 20 bases separating them. The CDR3 is 15 amino acids. Written as DNA, the CDR3 is TGTGCCAGCTCTAAAACCGGCTCGGGGGGCACTGAAGCTTTCTTT. It yields the protein CASSKTGSGGTEAFF.

A few counts support this clonotype. As DNA, the CDR3 is TGCGCCAGCAGATACGCGGGACTACCCCAAGAGACCCAGTACTTC. This translates into CASRYAGLPQETQYF. The V and J genes are TRBV5-1 and TRBJ2-5; TRBD2 aligns across 7 bases. CDR1 and CDR2 from the germline V gene are SGHRS and YFSETQ. Losses at the gene ends were 5 bases for V and 1 base for J; bases not matched to a gene: 8. The CDR3 contains 15 residues.

This clonotype was observed at least ten times. The chain combines TRBV12-3 or TRBV12-4 with TRBJ2-5; D is undetermined. The CDR3 has 11 residues. Trimming took off 5 bases at V and 5 bases at J, with 6 bases between the two ends. The CDR3 loop is CASSKRETQYF. CDR3 nucleotide sequence: TGTGCCAGCAGTAAAAGGGAGACCCAGTACTTC.

This clonotype was detected ten times or more. J is TRBJ2-7 and V is TRBV20-1; D is perhaps TRBD1 (6 bases). The germline V gene has CDR1 DFQATT and CDR2 SNEGSKA (reference sequence). The V end was cut by 1 base, the J end by 3 bases, with 19 bases between. CDR3 length: 16 amino acids. The CDR3 bases are TGCAGTGCTAGAGGGGCAGGACAGTCTTTTTTCTACGAGCAGTACTTC. As protein: CSARGAGQSFFYEQYF.

This chain uses TRBV5-1 with TRBJ2-1; D is perhaps TRBD2 (6 bases). This CDR3 has 16 residues. Germline V gene data show CDR1 as SGHRS and CDR2 as YFSETQ. V was pared by 0 bases and J by 0 bases, with 10 bases between. As DNA, the CDR3 is TGCGCCAGCAGCTTGGGCGGGGAAGTCTCCTACAATGAGCAGTTCTTC. Encoded protein: CASSLGGEVSYNEQFF.

The chain has TRBV6-1 and TRBJ1-1, with 9 bases fitting TRBD1. CDR1 MNHNS and CDR2 SASEGT come from the germline V gene. Unmatched junction bases numbered 5, after V lost 6 bases and J lost 0 bases. This CDR3 region has 15 residues. This CDR3 reads CASRRQGDMNTEAFF. The CDR3 DNA is TGTGCCAGCAGAAGACAGGGGGACATGAACACTGAAGCTTTCTTT.

The chain uses TRBV7-8 and TRBJ1-3; 10 bases are a match to TRBD1. V trimming: 5 bases; J trimming: 0 bases; junction bases outside the gene matches: 13. The length of the CDR3 is 19 residues. Germline CDR1 reads SGHVS; CDR2 reads FQNEAQ. CDR3 loop: CASSPSGTGVIGSGNTIYF. CDR3 bases: TGTGCCAGCAGCCCATCCGGGACAGGGGTTATTGGCTCTGGAAACACCATATATTTT.

This clonotype was seen only a few times. CDR3 bases: TGTGCCACCAGTGACCGGTCGGGACTCCGGGGAGAGACCCAGTACTTC. Translating it yields CATSDRSGLRGETQYF. The genes are TRBV24-1 and TRBJ2-5; TRBD2 might be the D (6 bases). The V gene lost 4 bases and the J gene lost 4 bases, with 18 bases spanning the gap. This CDR3 is 16 amino acids long. CDR1 KGHDR and CDR2 SFDVKD come from the germline V gene.

The J gene is TRBJ2-4, the V gene TRBV12-3 or TRBV12-4; TRBD2 might be the D (5 bases). The CDR3 is made up of 15 amino acids. Trimming cost V 1 base and J 6 bases, with 13 bases left between them. CDR3 in amino acids: CASSLVVAAGNIQYF. The CDR3 bases are TGTGCCAGCAGTTTAGTCGTAGCCGCGGGAAACATTCAGTACTTC.

This clonotype was counted many times. The chain has TRBV5-1 and TRBJ2-1, with TRBD2 matching 12 bases. V was clipped by 0 bases and J by 11 bases; unmatched bases: 9. Per germline, CDR1 SGHRS and CDR2 YFSETQ. This CDR3 comprises 16 residues. The chain's CDR3 is CASSLEASGRGNQQFF. DNA for the CDR3: TGCGCCAGCAGCTTGGAGGCTAGCGGGAGGGGGAATCAGCAGTTCTTC.

This clonotype has ten or more counts. V and J are TRBV7-9 and TRBJ2-1; TRBD2 matches 12 bases. CDR1 SEHNR and CDR2 FQNEAQ come from the germline V gene (reference sequence). The CDR3 is made up of 16 amino acids. Unmatched junction bases numbered 9, after V lost 4 bases and J lost 8 bases. In DNA, the CDR3 is TGTGCCAGCAGCTCTCGACTAGCGGGGGCGAAGGATGAGCAGTTCTTC. Its translation: CASSSRLAGAKDEQFF.

This clonotype occurred many times. The chain links TRBV7-6 to TRBJ1-1, with D possibly matching TRBD1 (5 bases). This CDR3 has 14 amino acids. Germline V lookup: CDR1 SGHVS, CDR2 FNYEAQ. Trimming removed 5 bases from V and 1 base from J, with 11 bases in between. This CDR3 reads CASSPGVRNTEAFF. In nucleotides, the CDR3 is TGTGCCAGCAGCCCGGGGGTAAGGAACACTGAAGCTTTCTTT. Combining the CDR3 with reference TRBV7-6 and TRBJ1-1 gives the whole variable domain GAGVSQSPRYKVTKRGQDVALRCDPISGHVSLYWYRQALGQGPEFLTYFNYEAQQDKSGLPNDRFSAERPEGSISTLTIQRTEQRDSAMYRCASSPGVRNTEAFFGQGTRLTVV.

This rearrangement joins TRBV5-5 to TRBJ2-7, with 7 positions matching TRBD1. Per the germline V gene, CDR1 is SGHKS and CDR2 is YYEKEE (reference sequence). CDR3 size: 14 residues. Germline trimming cut 4 bases from V and 3 bases from J; bases unmatched to any gene: 7. In DNA, the CDR3 is TGTGCCAGCAGCGGCCGGGACAGATACTACGAGCAGTACTTC. Translated: CASSGRDRYYEQYF.

The rearrangement joins TRBV4-1 to TRBJ2-3; the match to TRBD2 covers 9 bases. CDR1 is MGHRA, CDR2 YSYEKL, per germline. V lost 2 bases, J lost 4 bases, and 7 bases stayed unmatched. The CDR3 extends over 16 amino acids. The CDR3 region is CASSQTGTSSADTQYF. In DNA, the CDR3 is TGCGCCAGCAGCCAAACCGGGACTAGCTCAGCAGATACGCAGTATTTT.

This clonotype was detected a few times. The chain couples TRBV4-1 to TRBJ1-1, with TRBD1 matching 9 bases. The germline gives CDR1 MGHRA, CDR2 YSYEKL. CDR3 size: 16 residues. With 3 bases clipped from V and 0 bases from J, the junction kept 5 bases outside the gene matches. In nucleotides, the CDR3 is TGCGCCAGCAGCCATGGACAGGGGTTGCTGAACACTGAAGCTTTCTTT. Protein sequence: CASSHGQGLLNTEAFF.

This clonotype has more than one count but fewer than ten. The rearrangement links TRBV3-1 to TRBJ2-6, with 10 bases identical to TRBD2. The CDR3 runs to 16 residues. Germline CDR1 reads LGHDT; CDR2 reads YNNKEL (reference sequence). V dropped 2 bases and J dropped 2; count of bases not matched to a gene: 0. The CDR3 reads CASSQTSGTGANVLTF. CDR3 sequence (DNA): TGTGCCAGCAGCCAAACTAGCGGGACTGGGGCCAACGTCCTGACTTTC.

This clonotype was detected a few times. CDR3 bases: TGCGCCAGCAGCTCGGTTCAGCCCCAGCATTTT. It codes for CASSSVQPQHF. This rearrangement joins TRBV5-1 to TRBJ1-5; D gene unclear. The V gene lost 3 bases and the J gene lost 6 bases, with 4 bases spanning the gap. Per germline, CDR1 SGHRS and CDR2 YFSETQ. This CDR3 spans 11 amino acids.

This clonotype has a handful of counts. The genes are TRBV7-2 and TRBJ2-4, with TRBD2 matching 8 bases. Unmatched junction bases numbered 10, after V lost 3 bases and J lost 9 bases. The CDR3 runs 15 residues. Germline loops: CDR1 SGHTA, CDR2 FQGNSA. The CDR3 spells CASSFTEAGGGIQYF. In DNA form, the CDR3 reads TGTGCCAGCAGCTTTACCGAGGCGGGGGGAGGCATTCAGTACTTC. Variable domain in full (rest from reference TRBV7-2 and TRBJ2-4): GAGVSQSPSNKVTEKGKDVELRCDPISGHTALYWYRQSLGQGLEFLIYFQGNSAPDKSGLPSDRFSAERTGGSVSTLTIQRTQQEDSAVYLCASSFTEAGGGIQYFGAGTRLSVL.

This clonotype was recorded a few times. The J gene is TRBJ2-7, the V gene TRBV28; D call uncertain. Per the germline V gene, CDR1 is MDHEN and CDR2 is SYDVKM. Trimming cost V 5 bases and J 4 bases, with 15 bases left between them. The CDR3 covers 14 residues. This CDR3 reads CASSPHLTKYEQYF. CDR3 bases: TGTGCCAGCAGTCCGCATCTCACGAAATACGAGCAGTACTTC.

The chain recombines TRBV12-3 or TRBV12-4 with TRBJ1-2; maybe TRBD1 (6 bases). Trimming took 2 bases from V and 5 from J, leaving 9 bases between them. The CDR3 extends over 13 amino acids. The CDR3 spells CASSLWQGYGYTF. In nucleotides, the CDR3 is TGTGCCAGCAGTTTATGGCAGGGGTATGGCTACACCTTC.

The chain couples TRBV19 to TRBJ1-3; D is unclear. CDR3 size: 10 residues. Germline CDR1 reads LNHDA; CDR2 reads SQIVND (reference sequence). V was pared by 6 bases and J by 6 bases, with 3 bases between. CDR3 in amino acids: CASSLNTIYF. For the CDR3, the DNA is TGTGCCAGTAGCCTAAACACCATATATTTT.

This clonotype appeared many times. The rearrangement joins TRBV12-3 or TRBV12-4 to TRBJ2-7; 10 positions agree with TRBD2. The CDR3 is 16 residues long. V shed 5 bases, J shed 3 bases, and the junction held 10 bases outside the gene matches. CDR3 region: CASSPGSGRVLYEQYF. In DNA form, the CDR3 reads TGTGCCAGCAGTCCAGGGAGCGGGAGGGTTCTCTACGAGCAGTACTTC.

This chain joins TRBV5-1 and TRBJ2-1; 16 bases are shared with TRBD2. This CDR3 has 15 amino acids. V was clipped by 4 bases and J by 10 bases; unmatched bases: 5. CDR1 and CDR2 (germline): SGHRS, YFSETQ. CDR3 sequence reads: CASSTGLAGGEEQFF. The CDR3 DNA reads as TGCGCCAGCAGCACGGGACTAGCGGGAGGGGAGGAGCAGTTCTTC.

The genes are TRBV2 and TRBJ1-4; the D gene is possibly TRBD1 (6 bases). The V gene lost 3 bases and the J gene lost 15 bases, with 14 bases spanning the gap. Germline V lookup: CDR1 SNHLY, CDR2 FYNNEI. The CDR3 totals 12 residues. The CDR3 region is CASSDYGGLVFF. The DNA for the CDR3 is TGTGCCAGCAGTGACTACGGGGGGCTCGTGTTTTTT.

This clonotype has just a few counts. The V and J genes are TRBV20-1 and TRBJ1-1; D unclear. This CDR3 has 15 residues. Per the germline V gene, CDR1 is DFQATT and CDR2 is SNEGSKA (reference sequence). The ends were cut back, 6 bases at V and 1 base at J, with 18 bases in the middle. In DNA, the CDR3 is TGCAGTGCCAAAGAGGCAGGATTTCCGAACACTGAAGCTTTCTTT. Its translation: CSAKEAGFPNTEAFF.

This clonotype was counted many times. The J gene is TRBJ2-7, the V gene TRBV7-9; D remains unclear. This CDR3 has 17 amino acids. Germline CDR1 SEHNR, CDR2 FQNEAQ (reference sequence). V lost 5 bases and J 3 bases, leaving 23 bases between the germline ends. The CDR3 spells CASSAGLKGKRSYEQYF. In nucleotides, the CDR3 is TGTGCCAGCAGCGCCGGTCTCAAAGGGAAGAGGAGCTACGAGCAGTACTTC.